The 6 T cell receptor beta chains reported below all come from one sample, sequenced in a study of blood T cell repertoires in COVID-19. TCRdb's copy holds only in-frame clones and misses some; the assay was immunoSEQ multiplex PCR. Among fewer than 250,000 clones listed, about 83% were seen once. The sequencing sample was made of peripheral blood. These receptors all come from a human donor in a cohort sampled during active COVID-19.

On this clone itself: Mismatch with germline at one junction end may stem from a read error. The chain uses TRBV6-2 or TRBV6-3 and TRBJ2-7; perhaps TRBD2 as D (7 bases). The germline V gene encodes CDR1 MNHEY and CDR2 SVGEGT. The CDR3 totals 11 residues. This chain's CDR3 is CASSTGGLSDF. The CDR3 coding sequence is TGTGCCAGCAGTACCGGGGGGCTGTCGGACTTC.

The chain joins TRBV11-3 to TRBJ2-7, with 7 positions matching TRBD1. With 5 bases clipped from V and 7 bases from J, the junction kept 14 bases outside the gene matches. The CDR3 has 15 amino acids. Germline V gives CDR1 SGHNT, CDR2 YENEEA. The CDR3 here is CASSPRQGEEGEQYF. CDR3 nucleotides: TGTGCCAGCAGCCCAAGACAGGGCGAAGAAGGGGAGCAGTACTTC.

In its sample, this clone was seen once. J is TRBJ1-1 and V is TRBV30; weak D call: TRBD1 (5 bases). The V end was cut by 4 bases, the J end by 1 base, with 13 bases between. CDR1 is GTSNPN and CDR2 is SVGIG in the germline V gene (reference sequence). There are 14 residues in the CDR3. The CDR3, as DNA: TGTGCCTGGAATACCCAGGGAGGGAACACTGAAGCTTTCTTT. This sequence encodes CAWNTQGGNTEAFF.

The chain links TRBV19 to TRBJ2-1, with a weak D call TRBD1 (6 bases). Germline CDR1 reads LNHDA; CDR2 reads SQIVND (reference sequence). The CDR3 loop spans 16 amino acids. The V end lost 9 bases, the J end lost 2 bases, and 20 bases lay between the germline ends. The CDR3 reads CASSQGRRLTYNEQFF. The CDR3 DNA reads as TGTGCCAGCTCCCAGGGGCGTCGGTTAACCTACAATGAGCAGTTCTTC.

The DNA of the CDR3 is TGCGCCAGCAGCTTGGTGGCGGGCACTGAAGCTTTCTTT. Protein product: CASSLVAGTEAFF. V and J are TRBV5-1 and TRBJ1-1; the D is unclear. The CDR3 spans 13 residues. The ends were cut back, 0 bases at V and 4 bases at J, with 7 bases in the middle. Germline CDR1 is SGHRS and CDR2 is YFSETQ.

This clone was seen just once. V and J are TRBV27 and TRBJ1-2, with 12 nucleotides matching TRBD1. With V trimmed by 7 bases and J by 5 bases, 5 bases remained unmatched. From germline, CDR1 is MNHEY and CDR2 SMNVEV (reference sequence). This CDR3 has 14 residues. CDR3 loop: CASTKGQGAYGYTF. In DNA, the CDR3 is TGTGCCAGCACTAAGGGACAGGGGGCTTATGGCTACACCTTC.